A single sample gave rise to the 5 T cell receptor beta chains below, sequenced in a study of PD-1 blockade in classical Hodgkin lymphoma. Clones were read by immunoSEQ multiplex PCR, and TCRdb kept only the in-frame ones, dropping some. Of 20,000 to 25,000 clones in the sample, 60% to 75% are singletons; the top ten hold 15% to 20%. Described time point: cycle 4 day 1 (C4D1), after six to seven weeks of nivolumab. After autologous stem cell transplantation all patients relapsed, and prior brentuximab vedotin exposure differed between cohorts. Sample: peripheral blood mononuclear cells (PBMCs), taken before the fourth cycle of nivolumab. Every receptor here comes from a human donor with classical Hodgkin lymphoma.

The chain employs TRBV4-3 and TRBJ1-3; unclear D gene. V dropped 4 bases and J dropped 5 bases, with 15 bases sitting between them. This CDR3 has 15 residues. The germline V gene encodes CDR1 LGHNA and CDR2 YSLEER. The CDR3 coding sequence is TGCGCCAGCAGCCCTCAAGAGGGCTCCCGAAACACCATATATTTT. This codes for CASSPQEGSRNTIYF.

The chain combines TRBV5-1 with TRBJ1-2, with D possibly being TRBD1 (5 bases). V lost 4 bases and J 0 bases, leaving 13 bases between the germline ends. CDR3 length: 15 residues. Germline V CDR1 and CDR2: SGHRS, YFSETQ. The CDR3 loop reads CASSPGASANYGYTF. In DNA form, the CDR3 reads TGCGCCAGCAGCCCCGGGGCCTCAGCTAACTATGGCTACACCTTC.

This rearrangement joins TRBV6-5 to TRBJ2-5; weak D call: TRBD1 (6 bases). CDR3 length equals 14 residues. Per the germline V gene, CDR1 is MNHEY and CDR2 is SVGAGI. V was cut by 0 bases and J by 5 bases, with 10 bases left in between. Here the CDR3 reads CASSYSYRVETQYF. The CDR3 coding sequence is TGTGCCAGCAGTTACTCTTACAGGGTGGAGACCCAGTACTTC.

This rearrangement joins TRBV7-2 to TRBJ2-7; D not certain. V was shortened by 1 base and J by 3 bases, with 10 bases between the two germline ends. The germline CDR1 and CDR2 sequences are SGHTA and FQGNSA. The CDR3 contains 14 residues. CDR3 bases: TGTGCCAGCAGCTTAGAAGCTATCCACTACGAGCAGTACTTC. It codes for CASSLEAIHYEQYF.

The V gene is TRBV4-3, the J gene TRBJ1-3, with D hard to call. V was shortened by 3 bases and J by 4 bases, with 4 bases between the two germline ends. CDR1 and CDR2 from the germline V gene are LGHNA and YSLEER. CDR3 length: 12 amino acids. CDR3 protein: CASSQYGNTIYF. The CDR3 DNA reads as TGCGCCAGCAGCCAGTACGGAAACACCATATATTTT.